What follows describes a single TCR beta chain. The target antigen is unknown. CDR1 and CDR2 from the germline V gene are KGHSY and FQNENV. V lost 2 bases and J lost 7, with 12 bases in between. The CDR3 runs 14 residues. The donors were healthy female monozygous twins, three pairs in total. TCRdb re-analysed the 5' RACE reads in MiXCR, keeping a single row per CDR3 protein. This repertoire shows fewer than 450,000 distinct CDR3 sequences, roughly 27% found once; its top ten account for 6.1%. These data come from a study of identical twins' blood T cells. Study observations and caveats: Twins shared more top CDR3 clonotypes than unrelated donors did. Mainly, cloneset size products determined shared clonotypes, twins included. Shared environment remains a possible cause of twin similarity.

V is TRBV16 and J is TRBJ2-1; D is ambiguous. The sequenced sample was PBMCs. This receptor was taken from a woman aged 18 to 50 in good health. The CDR3 here is CASSQLRERNEQFF. CDR3 coding DNA: TGTGCCAGCAGCCAACTGAGAGAACGGAATGAGCAGTTCTTC.